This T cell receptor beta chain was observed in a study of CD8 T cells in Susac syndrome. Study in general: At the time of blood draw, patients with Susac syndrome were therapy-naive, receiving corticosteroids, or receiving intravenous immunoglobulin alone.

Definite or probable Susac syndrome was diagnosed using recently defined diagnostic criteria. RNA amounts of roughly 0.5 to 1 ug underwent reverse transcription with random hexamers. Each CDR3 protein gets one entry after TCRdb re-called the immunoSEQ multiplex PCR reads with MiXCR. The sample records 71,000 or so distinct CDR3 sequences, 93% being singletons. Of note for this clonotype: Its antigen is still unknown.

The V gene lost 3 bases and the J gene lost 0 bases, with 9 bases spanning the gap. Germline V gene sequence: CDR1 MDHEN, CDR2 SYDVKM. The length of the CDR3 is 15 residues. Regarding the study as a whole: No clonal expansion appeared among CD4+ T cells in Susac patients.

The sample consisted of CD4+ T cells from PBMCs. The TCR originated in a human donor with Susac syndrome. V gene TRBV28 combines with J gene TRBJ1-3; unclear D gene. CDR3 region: CASSLEIHSGNTIYF. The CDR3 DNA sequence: TGTGCCAGCAGTTTGGAGATTCACTCTGGAAACACCATATATTTT.